Listed here are 20 T cell receptor beta chains from one sample, sequenced in a study of blood T cell repertoires in COVID-19. Using immunoSEQ multiplex PCR, the repertoire was profiled, and TCRdb retains in-frame clones only, with some absent. This sample yields tens of thousands of clones, of which 65% to 90% are seen a single time; around 16% belongs to the top ten. Sequenced material: peripheral blood. Receptors originate from a human donor in a cohort sampled during active COVID-19.

This clone was observed a handful of times. The chain couples TRBV18 to TRBJ1-1, with D hard to call. The germline V gene has CDR1 KGHSH and CDR2 LQKENI. Trimming cost V 2 bases and J 1 base, with 14 bases left between them. The CDR3 runs to 16 residues. CDR3 sequence: CASSPRSSKTNTEAFF. The DNA for the CDR3 is TGTGCCAGCTCACCAAGGAGTAGCAAGACGAACACTGAAGCTTTCTTT.

The rearrangement uses TRBV6-5 and TRBJ2-5, with 8 bases lining up with TRBD2. The V segment lost 4 bases and the J segment 1 base; nucleotides outside the gene matches: 2. Germline values: CDR1 MNHEY, CDR2 SVGAGI. The CDR3 runs to 14 residues. CDR3 nucleotides: TGTGCCAGCAGTTTAGCGGGGTTCCAAGAGACCCAGTACTTC. Protein sequence: CASSLAGFQETQYF.

The chain is built from TRBV3-1 (or the pseudogene TRBV3-2) and TRBJ1-4; D is possibly TRBD1 (5 bases). Between the trimmed V and J ends, which lost 0 bases and 8 bases, there was a span of 16 bases. CDR3 length: 16 residues. Germline-derived CDR1 and CDR2 are LGHDT and YNNKEL (reference sequence). This CDR3 reads CASSQEGGREGEKLFF. As DNA, the CDR3 is TGTGCCAGCAGCCAAGAAGGCGGCCGGGAGGGGGAAAAACTGTTTTTT.

The V gene is TRBV3-1 (or the pseudogene TRBV3-2), the J gene TRBJ2-5; 14 nucleotides align to TRBD2. Unmatched junction bases numbered 2, after V lost 3 bases and J lost 2 bases. There are 16 residues in the CDR3. CDR1 and CDR2 (germline): LGHDT, YNNKEL (reference sequence). CDR3 in DNA: TGTGCCAGCAGCCAGCGACTAGCGGGGGGGCAAGAGACCCAGTACTTC. It yields the protein CASSQRLAGGQETQYF.

V and J are TRBV6-5 and TRBJ2-7; weak D call: TRBD2 (6 bases). The CDR3 spans 15 residues. V dropped 7 bases and J dropped 0 bases, with 16 bases sitting between them. Germline assignment: CDR1 MNHEY and CDR2 SVGAGI. The CDR3 bases are TGTGCCAGCAACCTAAGGCGGGGTGGCTCCTACGAGCAGTACTTC. This gives the protein CASNLRRGGSYEQYF.

This chain joins TRBV7-6 and TRBJ2-7, with a weak D call TRBD2 (6 bases). Trimming stripped 5 bases from V and 2 bases from J, with 13 bases between. The CDR3 runs 14 residues. Germline V gene data show CDR1 as SGHVS and CDR2 as FNYEAQ. CDR3 in DNA: TGTGCCAGCAGCCCCCCGGAGGGCCCCTACGAGCAGTACTTC. It codes for CASSPPEGPYEQYF.

The gene calls are TRBV4-3 and TRBJ2-2; 12 nucleotides match TRBD2. V dropped 0 bases and J dropped 4; count of bases not matched to a gene: 3. CDR1 and CDR2 from the germline V gene are LGHNA and YSLEER. This CDR3 region has 17 residues. The CDR3 region has the DNA TGCGCCAGCAGCCAAGATAGGGGACTAGCGGGCACCGGGGAGCTGTTTTTT. Amino acid sequence: CASSQDRGLAGTGELFF.

The chain uses TRBV5-4 and TRBJ1-6; no clear D gene. Per germline, CDR1 SGHNT and CDR2 YYREEE (reference sequence). The V gene lost 0 bases and the J gene lost 0 bases, with 4 bases spanning the gap. The CDR3 loop spans 15 amino acids. As DNA, the CDR3 is TGTGCCAGCAGCTTGGGGAGCTCCTATAATTCACCCCTCCACTTT. Translation: CASSLGSSYNSPLHF.

This chain links TRBV29-1 with TRBJ1-1, with D tentatively TRBD1 (5 bases). The CDR3 runs 12 residues. The ends were cut back, 6 bases at V and 0 bases at J, with 8 bases in the middle. Germline assignment: CDR1 SQVTM and CDR2 ANQGSEA. This CDR3 is CSVRGVNTEAFF. CDR3 DNA: TGCAGCGTAAGGGGTGTGAACACTGAAGCTTTCTTT.

The J gene is TRBJ2-5, the V gene TRBV15; TRBD1 might be the D (5 bases). In germline, CDR1 is LNHNV, CDR2 YYDKDF (reference sequence). The CDR3 has 15 residues. V was shortened by 0 bases and J by 9 bases, with 17 bases between the two germline ends. CDR3 protein: CATSRDKGIGGAQYF. The CDR3 DNA follows: TGTGCCACCAGCAGAGATAAGGGGATTGGTGGGGCCCAGTACTTC.

This clone is a singleton in its sample. The CDR3 is CASSLVVSAYEQFF. CDR3 DNA: TGTGCCAGCAGCTTAGTGGTTAGCGCCTATGAGCAGTTCTTC. J is TRBJ2-1 and V is TRBV7-9, with a weak D call TRBD2 (5 bases). Germline V gives CDR1 SEHNR, CDR2 FQNEAQ (reference sequence). The CDR3 contains 14 residues. V shed 1 base and J shed 8 bases, with 12 bases lying between them. The full variable domain, its missing parts supplied by reference TRBV7-9 and TRBJ2-1, is DTGVSQNPRHKITKRGQNVTFRCDPISEHNRLYWYRQTLGQGPEFLTYFQNEAQLEKSRLLSDRFSAERPKGSFSTLEIQRTEQGDSAMYLCASSLVVSAYEQFFGPGTRLTVL.

As DNA, the CDR3 is TGTGCCACCAGCAGTCGGGCAGGGGCGGAGACCCAGTACTTC. This encodes CATSSRAGAETQYF. This chain joins TRBV15 and TRBJ2-5; D might be TRBD1 (6 bases). The germline V gene encodes CDR1 LNHNV and CDR2 YYDKDF (reference sequence). This CDR3 is 14 amino acids long. V lost 3 bases to trimming and J lost 5 bases, with 13 bases between them.

This clone was picked up a small number of times. The chain uses TRBV5-6 and TRBJ1-2, with 8 bases lining up with TRBD1. CDR3 length equals 15 residues. Germline V CDR1 and CDR2: SGHDT, YYEEEE. After removal of 1 base from V and 3 bases from J, the junction contained 5 bases not matched to a gene. CDR3 nucleotides: TGTGCCAGCAGCTTGAACAGGGGGGATTACTATGGCTACACCTTC. Its translation is CASSLNRGDYYGYTF.

The chain is built from TRBV18 and TRBJ2-7, with TRBD1 identical over 10 bases. The germline V gene has CDR1 KGHSH and CDR2 LQKENI. The CDR3 has 14 amino acids. V shed 4 bases, J shed 5 bases, and the junction held 5 bases outside the gene matches. As DNA, the CDR3 is TGTGCCAGCTCACTGGGACAGGGGAGGAACGAGCAGTACTTC. This translates into CASSLGQGRNEQYF.

The genes are TRBV27 and TRBJ1-1, with 10 bases matching TRBD1. The CDR3 runs to 17 residues. Looked up from germline, CDR1 is MNHEY and CDR2 is SMNVEV (reference sequence). Trimming removed 0 bases from V and 10 bases from J; junction bases left unmatched: 14. CDR3 protein: CASSLSGRSDRGHRAFF. CDR3 sequence (DNA): TGTGCCAGCAGTTTATCGGGGCGCTCTGACAGGGGGCATCGAGCTTTCTTT.

Here the CDR3 DNA reads TGTGCCAGTAGTATAGATAACAGGCGGGGGGGCCTAGAGACCCAGTACTTC. This encodes CASSIDNRRGGLETQYF. The rearrangement uses TRBV19 and TRBJ2-5, with 9 nucleotides matching TRBD2. Germline V lookup: CDR1 LNHDA, CDR2 SQIVND (reference sequence). The junction had 9 bases not matched to a gene; V was cut back by 0 bases and J by 4 bases. CDR3 length: 17 residues.

V is TRBV18 and J is TRBJ1-1; D call uncertain. There are 15 residues in the CDR3. Germline assignment: CDR1 KGHSH and CDR2 LQKENI. V was shortened by 2 bases and J by 4 bases, with 14 bases between the two germline ends. CDR3 in DNA: TGTGCCAGCTCACCAAGTGTGAAACCGGTCACTGAAGCTTTCTTT. Protein sequence: CASSPSVKPVTEAFF.

The J gene is TRBJ2-7, the V gene TRBV3-1 (or the pseudogene TRBV3-2), with 7 bases that match TRBD2. J was trimmed by 7 bases and V by 2 bases; bases with no gene match: 11. CDR3 length: 15 residues. Germline V gene lookup returns CDR1 LGHDT and CDR2 YNNKEL (reference sequence). The DNA of the CDR3 is TGTGCCAGCAGCCAACGGGGGGTAGGGACCGGGGAGCAGTACTTC. It is translated as CASSQRGVGTGEQYF.

The V gene is TRBV4-2, the J gene TRBJ1-5, with D tentatively TRBD1 (5 bases). In germline, CDR1 is LGHNA, CDR2 YNFKEQ. V was clipped by 5 bases and J by 3 bases, with 11 bases between them. This CDR3 is 14 amino acids long. The CDR3 coding sequence is TGTGCCAGCAGCTGGGAAGGGGACAATCAGCCCCAGCATTTT. This codes for CASSWEGDNQPQHF.

This clone was observed a handful of times. The rearrangement joins TRBV27 to TRBJ2-1; tentatively, D is TRBD2 (6 bases). CDR1 and CDR2 from the germline V gene are MNHEY and SMNVEV (reference sequence). With 3 bases removed from V and 4 bases from J, the gap between germline ends came to 10 bases. CDR3 size: 14 residues. The DNA of the CDR3 is TGTGCCAGCAGTTTCGGGACTCCATACAATGAGCAGTTCTTC. It is translated as CASSFGTPYNEQFF.